This is a list of T cell receptor beta chains from one sample in a study of beta chain features in type 1 diabetes. Measured with immunoSEQ multiplex PCR; TCRdb has only the in-frame clones, and not every one. The profile shows about 620,000 clones, roughly 15% of them singletons. The source material was naive CD4+ T cells from blood. These receptors were taken from a man aged 18 to 29 in good health. The conserved cysteine and the conserved F or W are not part of the CDR3 here. The D gene is left open where the match is weak.

CDR3 | J | D | V
ASSQVGFSYNEQF | TRBJ2-1 | - | TRBV14
ASSLAWGSYEQY | TRBJ2-7 | - | TRBV5-5
SGRLSSGNTIY | TRBJ1-3 | - | TRBV29-1
ASSPGTGFPYEQY | TRBJ2-7 | TRBD1 | TRBV7-9
ATSLGTGVFNEKLF | TRBJ1-4 | TRBD1 | TRBV15
ASSIRDQRYTEAF | TRBJ1-1 | - | TRBV19
ASSLGVGMGTEAF | TRBJ1-1 | - | TRBV7-2
ASSPPTSGRAEQY | TRBJ2-7 | TRBD2 | TRBV18
ASSTQGFGSYEQY | TRBJ2-7 | - | TRBV9
ASSRRGLAGEEWV | TRBJ2-1 | TRBD2 | TRBV5-4
ASEIPGTYEQY | TRBJ2-7 | - | TRBV28
ASSHPRGAGTDTQY | TRBJ2-3 | - | TRBV11-2
ASSLRVRQLGYT | TRBJ1-2 | - | TRBV28
ASSMSYNEQF | TRBJ2-1 | - | TRBV7-8
ASSDPGLGRNEQF | TRBJ2-1 | TRBD2 | TRBV25-1
ASSFRLAGASDTQY | TRBJ2-3 | TRBD2 | TRBV13
ASSLRQNYEQY | TRBJ2-7 | - | TRBV11-3
ASSLPTNNNEQF | TRBJ2-1 | - | TRBV4-2
ASRLGTSLREQY | TRBJ2-7 | TRBD2 | TRBV28
ASSLQGAGYGYT | TRBJ1-2 | TRBD1 | TRBV28
ASSRNYEQY | TRBJ2-7 | - | TRBV5-6
ASSPGQGGTGYGYT | TRBJ1-2 | TRBD1 | TRBV28
ASIAGAVNTDTQY | TRBJ2-3 | - | TRBV21-1
ASSLSWKTEAF | TRBJ1-1 | - | TRBV27
ASSLAAARQY | TRBJ2-5 | - | TRBV7-2
ASSLAGRTEAF | TRBJ1-1 | - | TRBV7-8
ASSAGPSYEQY | TRBJ2-7 | - | TRBV9
ASSLDRGPTRAF | TRBJ1-1 | TRBD1 | TRBV2
ALRDRGHGYT | TRBJ1-2 | TRBD1 | TRBV28
ASSEAATNEKLF | TRBJ1-4 | - | TRBV9
AIDYDGQRNTEAF | TRBJ1-1 | - | TRBV10-3
ASSYPRAEAF | TRBJ1-1 | - | TRBV6-6
ASSLEGAGGFHYGYT | TRBJ1-2 | TRBD1 | TRBV7-2
ASSAVGTLNEALNTEAF | TRBJ1-1 | - | TRBV7-9
ASSVDGLYNEQF | TRBJ2-1 | - | TRBV9
ASSVGILRQGNNEQF | TRBJ2-1 | TRBD1 | TRBV9
ASSLKKFPHEQF | TRBJ2-1 | - | TRBV6-5
ASSLEGPPNQPQH | TRBJ1-5 | - | TRBV7-2
ASSTIQGMGYNSPLH | TRBJ1-6 | - | TRBV5-4
ASSLSGSGGDTQY | TRBJ2-3 | TRBD2 | TRBV28
ASSLGLTSGRYEQY | TRBJ2-7 | TRBD2 | TRBV7-2
ASSLELAGAAGEQF | TRBJ2-1 | TRBD2 | TRBV7-3
ASSETPAYEQY | TRBJ2-7 | - | TRBV6-1
ASSLRRGGTTLRAKNIQY | TRBJ2-4 | - | TRBV27
ASSLTEGQPQH | TRBJ1-5 | - | TRBV11-1
ASSQESPSPTVGVGEKLF | TRBJ1-4 | - | TRBV4-2
ASSSPPAGQETQY | TRBJ2-5 | - | TRBV6-1
ASSTGVSGANVLT | TRBJ2-6 | - | TRBV5-4
ASSKARARQGEGNQETQY | TRBJ2-5 | - | TRBV21-1
ASWTVKAKNIQY | TRBJ2-4 | - | TRBV19
ASSLLQRFYNEQF | TRBJ2-1 | - | TRBV5-1
ASSLGVGNYNEQF | TRBJ2-1 | - | TRBV7-2
ASSQDPNSYEQY | TRBJ2-7 | - | TRBV4-3
ASSPPGQVTYEQY | TRBJ2-7 | TRBD1 | TRBV6-1
ASSLTRLGEQF | TRBJ2-1 | - | TRBV13
SVSGEASGWSSYNEQF | TRBJ2-1 | TRBD2 | TRBV29-1
ASSLLETQY | TRBJ2-5 | - | TRBV7-2
ASSLLDRGGGEQY | TRBJ2-7 | TRBD1 | TRBV28
ASSPQRADTQY | TRBJ2-3 | - | TRBV5-1